This TCR beta chain was found in a study of OX40 agonist ivuxolimab in advanced cancers. Study at large: Intravenous ivuxolimab was administered to patients every 2 weeks at 0.01 to 10 mg/kg. Three patients had partial responses: one hepatocellular carcinoma, two cutaneous melanoma.

Baseline was the first blood sampling point, followed by cycle 4 day 1 and cycle 7 day 1. Study-wide findings and caveats: In CD8+ T cells, expanded clones were on average more numerous than in CD4+.

A note on this clone: What it binds is unknown.

From germline, CDR1 is MDHEN and CDR2 SYDVKM. The CDR3 consists of 13 residues. V lost 7 bases and J 4 bases, leaving 13 bases between the germline ends. The assay was immunoSEQ multiplex PCR, and TCRdb's table has in-frame clones only and misses some. The top ten clones hold over 10% of a sample with tens of thousands of clones, 89% of them seen once. The chain couples TRBV28 to TRBJ1-2, with D possibly TRBD1 on 6 matching bases. Specimen: CD4+ or CD8+ T cells sorted from blood, collected in a trial of the OX40 agonist ivuxolimab. The TCR sequence derives from an adult with an advanced solid tumor such as melanoma, head and neck, liver or kidney cancer. The CDR3 spells CASTIRGGYGYTF. The CDR3 DNA is TGTGCCAGCACGATCAGGGGTGGCTATGGCTACACCTTC.